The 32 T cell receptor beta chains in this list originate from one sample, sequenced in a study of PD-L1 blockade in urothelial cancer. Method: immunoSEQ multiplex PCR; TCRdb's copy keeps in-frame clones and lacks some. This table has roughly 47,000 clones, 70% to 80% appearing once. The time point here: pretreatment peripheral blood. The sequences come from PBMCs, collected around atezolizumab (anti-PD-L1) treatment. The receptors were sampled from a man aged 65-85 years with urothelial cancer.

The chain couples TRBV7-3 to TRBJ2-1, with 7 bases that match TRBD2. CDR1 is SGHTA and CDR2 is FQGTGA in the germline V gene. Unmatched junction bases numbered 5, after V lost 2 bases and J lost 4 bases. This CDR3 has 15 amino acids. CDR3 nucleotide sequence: TGTGCCAGCAGCTTAGACCGGGAGGCTTACAATGAGCAGTTCTTC. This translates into CASSLDREAYNEQFF.

The chain's CDR3 is CASRLRGTSGRAYYGQYF. The CDR3 DNA reads TGTGCCAGCAGATTGCGTGGGACTAGCGGGCGAGCTTACTACGGGCAGTACTTC. The chain uses TRBV21-1 and TRBJ2-7; TRBD2 is taken as the D call from the table, unchecked against the DNA. TRBV21-1 is classified as a pseudogene. The CDR3 is 18 residues long.

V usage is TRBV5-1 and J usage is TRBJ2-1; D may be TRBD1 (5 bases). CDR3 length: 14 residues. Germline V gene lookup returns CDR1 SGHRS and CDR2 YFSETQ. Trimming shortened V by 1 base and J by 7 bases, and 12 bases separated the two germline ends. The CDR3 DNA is TGCGCCAGCAGCTTGAACGTAGGGGAAAATGAGCAGTTCTTC. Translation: CASSLNVGENEQFF.

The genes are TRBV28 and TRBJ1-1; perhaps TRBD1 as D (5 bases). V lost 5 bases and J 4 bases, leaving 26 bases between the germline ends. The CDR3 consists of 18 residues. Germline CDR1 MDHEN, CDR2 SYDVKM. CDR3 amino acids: CASSDRGGTLRDSTEAFF. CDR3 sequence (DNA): TGTGCCAGCAGTGACCGGGGAGGGACCTTAAGAGATAGCACTGAAGCTTTCTTT.

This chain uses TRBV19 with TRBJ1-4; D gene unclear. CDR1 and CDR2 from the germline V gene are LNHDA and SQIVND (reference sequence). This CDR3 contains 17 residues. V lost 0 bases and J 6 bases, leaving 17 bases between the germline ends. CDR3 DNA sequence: TGTGCCAGTAGTATAGAATGGAGGTGGGCAAGGGATGAAAAACTGTTTTTT. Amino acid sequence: CASSIEWRWARDEKLFF. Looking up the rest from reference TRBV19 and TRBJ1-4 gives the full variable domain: DGGITQSPKYLFRKEGQNVTLSCEQNLNHDAMYWYRQDPGQGLRLIYYSQIVNDFQKGDIAEGYSVSREKKESFPLTVTSAQKNPTAFYLCASSIEWRWARDEKLFFGSGTQLSVL.

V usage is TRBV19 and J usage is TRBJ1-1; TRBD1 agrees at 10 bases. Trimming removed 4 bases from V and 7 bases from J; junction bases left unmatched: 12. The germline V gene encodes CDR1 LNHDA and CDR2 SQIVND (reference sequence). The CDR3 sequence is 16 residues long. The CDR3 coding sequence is TGTGCCAGTAGTAGCGCTTGGGACAGGGGCGATTATGAAGCTTTCTTT. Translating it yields CASSSAWDRGDYEAFF.

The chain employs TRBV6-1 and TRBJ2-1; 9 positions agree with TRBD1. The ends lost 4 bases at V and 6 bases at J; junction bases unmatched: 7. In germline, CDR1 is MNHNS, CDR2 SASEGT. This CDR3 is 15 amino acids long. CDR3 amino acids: CASSAQGASINEQFF. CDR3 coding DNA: TGTGCCAGCAGTGCACAGGGGGCGAGTATCAATGAGCAGTTCTTC.

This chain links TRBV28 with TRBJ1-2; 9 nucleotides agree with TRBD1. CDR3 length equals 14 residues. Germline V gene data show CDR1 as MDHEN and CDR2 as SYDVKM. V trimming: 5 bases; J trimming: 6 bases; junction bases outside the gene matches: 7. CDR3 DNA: TGTGCCAGCAGTACTACAGGGGGCTCAGATGGCTACACCTTC. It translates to CASSTTGGSDGYTF.

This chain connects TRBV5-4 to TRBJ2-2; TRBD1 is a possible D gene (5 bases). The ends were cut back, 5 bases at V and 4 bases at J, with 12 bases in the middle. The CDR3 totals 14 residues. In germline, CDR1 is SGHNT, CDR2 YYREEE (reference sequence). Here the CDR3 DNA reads TGTGCCAGCAGATACCAGGGATTCACCGGGGAGCTGTTTTTT. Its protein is CASRYQGFTGELFF.

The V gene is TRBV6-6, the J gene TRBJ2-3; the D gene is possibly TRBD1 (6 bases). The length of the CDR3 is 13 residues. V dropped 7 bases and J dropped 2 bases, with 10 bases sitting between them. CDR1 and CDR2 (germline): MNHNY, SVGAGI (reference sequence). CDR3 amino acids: CASMGAPTDTQYF. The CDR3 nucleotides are TGTGCCAGCATGGGGGCCCCCACAGATACGCAGTATTTT.

The CDR3 spells CASSQRGSGIRTGELFF. CDR3 sequence (DNA): TGTGCCAGCAGCCAAAGAGGTAGCGGGATCCGCACCGGGGAGCTGTTTTTT. The V and J genes are TRBV7-8 and TRBJ2-2; 8 nucleotides line up with TRBD2. The CDR3 totals 17 residues. V trimming: 5 bases; J trimming: 4 bases; junction bases outside the gene matches: 12. The germline CDR1 and CDR2 sequences are SGHVS and FQNEAQ. Full variable domain (remainder filled in from reference TRBV7-8 and TRBJ2-2): GAGVSQSPRYKVAKRGQDVALRCDPISGHVSLFWYQQALGQGPEFLTYFQNEAQLDKSGLPSDRFFAERPEGSVSTLKIQRTQQEDSAVYLCASSQRGSGIRTGELFFGEGSRLTVL.

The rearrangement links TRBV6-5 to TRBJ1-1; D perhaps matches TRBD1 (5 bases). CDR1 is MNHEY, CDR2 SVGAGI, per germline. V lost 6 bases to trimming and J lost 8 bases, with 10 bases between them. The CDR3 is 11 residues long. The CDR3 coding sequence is TGTGCCAGCAGGGGGCGCGAAGAAGCTTTCTTT. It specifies CASRGREEAFF.

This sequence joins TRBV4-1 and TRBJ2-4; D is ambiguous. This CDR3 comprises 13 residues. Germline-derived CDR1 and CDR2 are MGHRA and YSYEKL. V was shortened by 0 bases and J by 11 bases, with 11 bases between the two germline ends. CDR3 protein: CASSQDLGYVQYF. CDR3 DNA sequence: TGCGCCAGCAGCCAAGATCTCGGGTATGTTCAGTACTTC.

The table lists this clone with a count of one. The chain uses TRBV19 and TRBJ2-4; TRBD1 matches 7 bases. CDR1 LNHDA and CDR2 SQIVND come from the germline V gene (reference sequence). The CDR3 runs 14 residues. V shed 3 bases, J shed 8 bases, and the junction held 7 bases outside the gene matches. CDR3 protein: CASSMVGGADIQYF. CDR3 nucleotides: TGTGCCAGTAGTATGGTAGGGGGCGCGGACATTCAGTACTTC.

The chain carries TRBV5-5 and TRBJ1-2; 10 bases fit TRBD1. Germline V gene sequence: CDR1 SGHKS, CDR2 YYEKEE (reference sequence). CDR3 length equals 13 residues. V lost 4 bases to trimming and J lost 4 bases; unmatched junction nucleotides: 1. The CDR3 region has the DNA TGTGCCAGCAGCCGGGACAGGGGCTATGGCTACACCTTC. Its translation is CASSRDRGYGYTF.

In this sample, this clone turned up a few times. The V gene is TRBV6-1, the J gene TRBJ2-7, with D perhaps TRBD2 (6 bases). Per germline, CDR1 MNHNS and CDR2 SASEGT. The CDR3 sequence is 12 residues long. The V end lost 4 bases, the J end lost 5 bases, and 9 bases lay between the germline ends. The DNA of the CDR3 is TGTGCCAGCAGTGGTCTAGCGCACGAGCAGTACTTC. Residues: CASSGLAHEQYF.

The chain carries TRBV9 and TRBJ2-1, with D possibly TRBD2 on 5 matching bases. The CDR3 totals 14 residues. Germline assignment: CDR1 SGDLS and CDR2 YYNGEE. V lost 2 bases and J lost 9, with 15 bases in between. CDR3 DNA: TGTGCCAGCAGCGTCAGGTCGTCGAGCGGTGAGCAGTTCTTC. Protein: CASSVRSSSGEQFF.

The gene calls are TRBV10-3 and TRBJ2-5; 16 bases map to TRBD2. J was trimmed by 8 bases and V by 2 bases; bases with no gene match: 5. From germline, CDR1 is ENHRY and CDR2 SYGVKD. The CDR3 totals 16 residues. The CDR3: CAISEGTSGRASTQYF. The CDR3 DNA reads TGTGCCATCAGTGAGGGGACTAGCGGGAGGGCCAGCACCCAGTACTTC.

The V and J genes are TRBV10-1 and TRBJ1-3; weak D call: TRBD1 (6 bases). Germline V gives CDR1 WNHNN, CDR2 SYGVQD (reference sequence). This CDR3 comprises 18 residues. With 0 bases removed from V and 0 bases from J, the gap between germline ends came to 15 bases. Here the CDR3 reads CASSESTRDTYSGNTIYF. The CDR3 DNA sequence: TGCGCCAGCAGTGAGTCGACTCGGGACACCTACTCTGGAAACACCATATATTTT.

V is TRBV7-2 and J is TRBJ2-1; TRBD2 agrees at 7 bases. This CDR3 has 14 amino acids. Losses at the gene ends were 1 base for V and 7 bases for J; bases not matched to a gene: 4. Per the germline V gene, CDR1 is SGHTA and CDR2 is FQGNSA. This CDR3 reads CASSLDGGSNEQFF. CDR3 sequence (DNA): TGTGCCAGCAGCTTAGACGGCGGGAGTAATGAGCAGTTCTTC.

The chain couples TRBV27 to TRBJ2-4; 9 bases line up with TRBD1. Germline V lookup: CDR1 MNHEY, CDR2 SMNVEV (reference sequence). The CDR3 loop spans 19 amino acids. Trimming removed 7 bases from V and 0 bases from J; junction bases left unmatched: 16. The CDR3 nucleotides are TGTGCCAGCAAGGCAATTACAGGGGGCCTTCGGATAGCCAAAAACATTCAGTACTTC. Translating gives CASKAITGGLRIAKNIQYF.

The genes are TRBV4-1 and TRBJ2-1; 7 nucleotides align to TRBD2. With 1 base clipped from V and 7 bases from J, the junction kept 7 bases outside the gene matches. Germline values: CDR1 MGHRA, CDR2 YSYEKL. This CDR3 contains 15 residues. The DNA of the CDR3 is TGCGCCAGCAGCCAAGGGTTAGAGGGAGGGAATGAGCAGTTCTTC. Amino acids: CASSQGLEGGNEQFF.

CDR3 protein: CASSVPDRFGSEQFF. DNA of the CDR3: TGTGCCAGCAGCGTTCCGGACAGGTTTGGGAGTGAGCAGTTCTTC. The chain carries TRBV9 and TRBJ2-1; TRBD1 agrees at 7 bases. The junction had 11 bases not matched to a gene; V was cut back by 2 bases and J by 9 bases. Germline-derived CDR1 and CDR2 are SGDLS and YYNGEE. This CDR3 contains 15 residues.

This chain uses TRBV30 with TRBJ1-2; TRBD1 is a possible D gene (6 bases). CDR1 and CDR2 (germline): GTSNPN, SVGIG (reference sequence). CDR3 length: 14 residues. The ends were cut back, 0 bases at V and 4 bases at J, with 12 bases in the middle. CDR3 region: CAWSVQGSGYGYTF. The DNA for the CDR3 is TGTGCCTGGAGTGTACAGGGAAGTGGCTATGGCTACACCTTC.

The DNA for the CDR3 is TGTGCCAGCAGCTTCGGGGGGCCCACCTACGAGCAGTACTTC. Translating gives CASSFGGPTYEQYF. V gene TRBV7-9 combines with J gene TRBJ2-7; TRBD2 might be the D (7 bases). Trimming removed 3 bases from V and 2 bases from J, with 11 bases in between. The CDR3 has 14 residues. The V gene's germline CDR1 is SEHNR and CDR2 FQNEAQ (reference sequence).

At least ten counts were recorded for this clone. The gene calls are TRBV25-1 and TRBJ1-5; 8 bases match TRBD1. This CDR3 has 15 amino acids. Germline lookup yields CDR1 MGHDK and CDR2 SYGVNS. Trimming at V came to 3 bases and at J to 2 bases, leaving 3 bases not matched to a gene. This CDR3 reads CASSDGQGGNQPQHF. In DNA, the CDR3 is TGTGCCAGCAGTGATGGACAGGGCGGCAATCAGCCCCAGCATTTT.

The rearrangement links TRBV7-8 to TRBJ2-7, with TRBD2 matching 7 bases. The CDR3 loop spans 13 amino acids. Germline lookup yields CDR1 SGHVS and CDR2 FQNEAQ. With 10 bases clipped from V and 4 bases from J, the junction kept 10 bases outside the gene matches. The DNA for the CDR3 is TGTGCCATCGGGGGGACCCCGAAGTACGAGCAGTACTTC. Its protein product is CAIGGTPKYEQYF.

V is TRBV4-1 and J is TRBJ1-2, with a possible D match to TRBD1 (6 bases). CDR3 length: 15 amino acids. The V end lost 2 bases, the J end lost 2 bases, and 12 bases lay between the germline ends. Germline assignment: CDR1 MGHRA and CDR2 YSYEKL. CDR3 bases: TGCGCCAGCAGCCAAACGGACAGAATAAACTATGGCTACACCTTC. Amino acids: CASSQTDRINYGYTF.

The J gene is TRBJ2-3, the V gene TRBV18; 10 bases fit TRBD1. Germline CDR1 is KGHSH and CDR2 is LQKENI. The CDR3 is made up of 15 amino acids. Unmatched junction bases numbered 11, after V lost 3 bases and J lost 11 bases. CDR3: CASSPRQGAPPEQYF. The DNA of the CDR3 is TGTGCCAGCTCACCTCGACAGGGGGCTCCCCCGGAGCAGTATTTT. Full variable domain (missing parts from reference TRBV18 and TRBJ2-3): NAGVMQNPRHLVRRRGQEARLRCSPMKGHSHVYWYRQLPEEGLKFMVYLQKENIIDESGMPKERFSAEFPKEGPSILRIQQVVRGDSAAYFCASSPRQGAPPEQYFGPGTRLTVL.

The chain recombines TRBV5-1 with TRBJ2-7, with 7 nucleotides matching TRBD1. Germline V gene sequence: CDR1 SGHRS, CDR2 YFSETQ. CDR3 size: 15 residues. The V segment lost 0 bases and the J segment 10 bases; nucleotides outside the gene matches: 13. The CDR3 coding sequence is TGCGCCAGCAGCTTGGCTAGAACCACACAGGGGCCTCAGTACTTC. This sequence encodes CASSLARTTQGPQYF.

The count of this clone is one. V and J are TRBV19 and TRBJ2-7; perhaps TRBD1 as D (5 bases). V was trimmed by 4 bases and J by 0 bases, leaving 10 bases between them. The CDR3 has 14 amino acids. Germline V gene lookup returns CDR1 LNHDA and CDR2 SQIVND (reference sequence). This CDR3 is CASSTSGSSYEQYF. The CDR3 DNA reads TGTGCCAGTAGTACCTCAGGGTCCTCCTACGAGCAGTACTTC. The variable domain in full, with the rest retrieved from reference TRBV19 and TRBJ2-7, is DGGITQSPKYLFRKEGQNVTLSCEQNLNHDAMYWYRQDPGQGLRLIYYSQIVNDFQKGDIAEGYSVSREKKESFPLTVTSAQKNPTAFYLCASSTSGSSYEQYFGPGTRLTVT.

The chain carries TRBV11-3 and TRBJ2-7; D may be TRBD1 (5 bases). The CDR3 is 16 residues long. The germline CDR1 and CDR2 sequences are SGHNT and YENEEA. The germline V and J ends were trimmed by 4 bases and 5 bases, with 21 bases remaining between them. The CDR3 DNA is TGTGCCAGCAGCTCAGATCCCGCGACAGCGCTCCACGAGCAGTACTTC. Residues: CASSSDPATALHEQYF.